Described below is a single TCR beta chain sequence and its context. The target antigen is unknown. Synthesis of cDNA was accomplished via 5'RACE employing 10-nucleotide random UMIs. Every sequencing run generated over 190 million TCR-beta sequences from 15-18 subjects. TCRdb recomputed calls from the 5' RACE reads with MiXCR, one row per CDR3 protein. In the table there are fewer than 110,000 distinct CDR3 sequences, 11% of which are singletons. This CDR3 is built from 14 residues. The V gene lost 5 bases and the J gene lost 1 base, with 10 bases spanning the gap. Germline V gene sequence: CDR1 SGHTA, CDR2 FQGNSA. The source of the sample is a study of neurological immune-mediated disorders. Time point of the sample: longitudinal time-point 3. Overall study results and limits: Private repertoires in all groups were suggested by the finding that expanded clones across subjects shared no CDR3 amino acid sequences.

The clonotype originates from a female donor with HTLV-1-associated myelopathy (HAM/TSP). The material sequenced was PBMCs. This rearrangement joins TRBV7-2 to TRBJ2-3; no definite D call. As DNA, the CDR3 is TGTGCCAGCAGCGACATTCTGGGCACAGATACGCAGTATTTT. Translating gives CASSDILGTDTQYF.